Here is one T cell receptor beta chain with its context. TCRdb keeps only in-frame clones here, not all; method: immunoSEQ multiplex PCR. The sample contains more than 85,000 clones, more than 85% of which appear only once. The ends lost 5 bases at V and 6 bases at J; junction bases unmatched: 5. The CDR3 extends over 14 amino acids. Germline V lookup: CDR1 SNHLY, CDR2 FYNNEI. The data are from a study of siplizumab effects on memory and regulatory T cells. The sequence derives from a human donor in good health. The sample consisted of CD4+ T cells sorted from blood. The rearrangement uses TRBV2 and TRBJ2-2, with 8 nucleotides matching TRBD1. This CDR3 reads CASSQSTGAGELFF. As DNA, the CDR3 is TGTGCCAGCAGTCAATCGACAGGGGCCGGGGAGCTGTTTTTT.